The present T cell receptor beta chain was sequenced within a study of T cell changes during pregnancy in multiple sclerosis. Using immunoSEQ multiplex PCR, the repertoire was profiled, and TCRdb retains in-frame clones only, with some absent. The table lists approximately 69,000 clones, over 85% of them singletons, with over 2% in the top ten. The CDR3 consists of 16 residues. Germline V gene lookup returns CDR1 SGHTA and CDR2 FQGNSA. After removal of 0 bases from V and 8 bases from J, the junction contained 7 bases not matched to a gene. The gene calls are TRBV7-2 and TRBJ2-1; 10 bases agree with TRBD2. The sequencing used peripheral blood, collected in the second trimester of pregnancy. The TCR comes from a female donor in good health, enrolled as a control in a pregnancy study. The DNA of the CDR3 is TGTGCCAGCAGCTTAGCGTCGCCTAGCGGGGGCTATGAGCAGTTCTTC. This gives the protein CASSLASPSGGYEQFF.